These 30 T cell receptor beta chains were sequenced from one sample in a study of T cells in tuberculosis. Profiled with immunoSEQ multiplex PCR; TCRdb holds only in-frame clones, not every one. The table includes some 29,000 clones, roughly 89% detected once. The sample was PBMCs. Every receptor here comes from a donor between 10 and 35 years old with latent tuberculosis or without tuberculosis infection.

The J gene is TRBJ2-3, the V gene TRBV9; the match to TRBD2 covers 9 bases. The length of the CDR3 is 16 residues. Trimming took 2 bases from V and 4 from J; bases not matched to a gene: 8. Germline CDR1 and CDR2: SGDLS and YYNGEE. This CDR3 is CASSVKAGGPSDTQYF. The CDR3 DNA sequence: TGTGCCAGCAGCGTCAAGGCGGGGGGGCCATCAGATACGCAGTATTTT.

This clone was detected once. The rearrangement joins TRBV2 to TRBJ1-2; tentatively, D is TRBD1 (5 bases). Per germline, CDR1 SNHLY and CDR2 FYNNEI. This CDR3 is built from 12 residues. V lost 10 bases and J 8 bases, leaving 17 bases between the germline ends. As DNA, the CDR3 is TGTGCCACCGCGCCGGGGGAAGGCGGCTACACCTTC. Residues: CATAPGEGGYTF.

The chain is built from TRBV7-2 and TRBJ1-2; no clear D. V dropped 5 bases and J dropped 4 bases, with 11 bases sitting between them. CDR3 length: 13 residues. CDR1 SGHTA and CDR2 FQGNSA come from the germline V gene. The CDR3 region has the DNA TGTGCCAGCAGCCAGATATGGGCCTATGGCTACACCTTC. Its translation: CASSQIWAYGYTF.

The CDR3 loop reads CATSRDLVPGGRYEQYF. The CDR3 DNA follows: TGTGCCACCAGCAGAGATTTAGTCCCGGGGGGGAGATACGAGCAGTACTTC. V is TRBV15 and J is TRBJ2-7, with 8 bases matching TRBD2. The CDR3 has 17 amino acids. Germline V gives CDR1 LNHNV, CDR2 YYDKDF (reference sequence). V shed 0 bases and J 4 bases; nucleotides not matched to a gene: 11. Variable domain in full (rest from reference TRBV15 and TRBJ2-7): DAMVIQNPRYQVTQFGKPVTLSCSQTLNHNVMYWYQQKSSQAPKLLFHYYDKDFNNEADTPDNFQSRRPNTSFCFLDIRSPGLGDTAMYLCATSRDLVPGGRYEQYFGPGTRLTVT.

The chain recombines TRBV18 with TRBJ1-1; 9 positions agree with TRBD1. The germline V gene encodes CDR1 KGHSH and CDR2 LQKENI. With V trimmed by 3 bases and J by 5 bases, 4 bases remained unmatched. The CDR3 loop spans 14 amino acids. This CDR3 reads CASSPGTGRTEAFF. The CDR3 bases are TGTGCCAGCTCACCCGGGACAGGGAGAACTGAAGCTTTCTTT.

The chain carries TRBV9 and TRBJ1-1; no definite D call. Trimming removed 5 bases from V and 0 bases from J, with 11 bases in between. The CDR3 contains 14 residues. The germline V gene encodes CDR1 SGDLS and CDR2 YYNGEE. The chain's CDR3 is CASRVSRMNTEAFF. CDR3 sequence (DNA): TGTGCCAGCAGGGTCTCGAGGATGAACACTGAAGCTTTCTTT.

The CDR3 here is CASSLDQRYEQYF. CDR3 sequence (DNA): TGCGCCAGCAGCTTGGACCAGCGATACGAGCAGTACTTC. The chain carries TRBV5-1 and TRBJ2-7, with D hard to call. The CDR3 spans 13 residues. Trimming removed 0 bases from V and 4 bases from J, with 8 bases in between. Germline V gene sequence: CDR1 SGHRS, CDR2 YFSETQ.

The chain couples TRBV2 to TRBJ1-2, with D maybe TRBD1 (5 bases). The CDR3 contains 12 residues. CDR1 is SNHLY and CDR2 is FYNNEI in the germline V gene. The germline V and J ends were trimmed by 4 bases and 8 bases, with 11 bases remaining between them. This chain's CDR3 is CASSVAGGGYTF. In nucleotides, the CDR3 is TGTGCCAGCAGTGTCGCCGGGGGAGGCTACACCTTC.

The chain uses TRBV19 and TRBJ2-7; possibly TRBD1 for D (6 bases). Germline CDR1 LNHDA, CDR2 SQIVND (reference sequence). This CDR3 spans 15 amino acids. V was pared by 4 bases and J by 2 bases, with 15 bases between. CDR3 amino acids: CASSTPGTRAYEQYF. Here the CDR3 DNA reads TGTGCCAGTAGTACGCCCGGGACACGGGCCTACGAGCAGTACTTC.

The chain couples TRBV21-1 to TRBJ1-5. TRBV21-1 is reported as a pseudogene. This CDR3 has 19 amino acids. The DNA for the CDR3 is TGTGCCAGCAGCACAAGGAGACCCAACGGGTGTTGGAGATCTCAGCCCCAGCATTTT. Translation: CASSTRRPNGCWRSQPQHF.

The chain uses TRBV9 and TRBJ2-7, with a tentative D call TRBD2 (7 bases). Germline V gives CDR1 SGDLS, CDR2 YYNGEE. Between the trimmed V and J ends, which lost 4 bases and 0 bases, there was a span of 17 bases. The length of the CDR3 is 16 residues. The CDR3 nucleotides read TGTGCCAGCAGCCCCGGGGGGCGGACTAGCTCCTACGAGCAGTACTTC. Amino acids: CASSPGGRTSSYEQYF.

The chain has TRBV9 and TRBJ1-1; tentatively, D is TRBD1 (5 bases). V shed 2 bases and J shed 7 bases, with 15 bases lying between them. This CDR3 region has 14 residues. Germline CDR1 reads SGDLS; CDR2 reads YYNGEE. CDR3 region: CASSVRGQGVEAFF. CDR3 sequence (DNA): TGTGCCAGCAGCGTGCGGGGCCAGGGCGTTGAAGCTTTCTTT.

The chain carries TRBV27 and TRBJ1-2; no clear D. This CDR3 spans 15 amino acids. Trimming removed 3 bases from V and 4 bases from J, with 15 bases in between. From germline, CDR1 is MNHEY and CDR2 SMNVEV (reference sequence). CDR3: CASSFLPGNSYGYTF. The CDR3 DNA reads as TGTGCCAGCAGTTTTTTACCGGGAAATAGCTATGGCTACACCTTC.

This chain uses TRBV28 with TRBJ2-7, with a tentative D call TRBD2 (5 bases). Trimming removed 1 base at V and 3 bases at J, with 16 bases between. Germline V gives CDR1 MDHEN, CDR2 SYDVKM. CDR3 length: 16 amino acids. CDR3 bases: TGTGCCAGCAGTTTATTGACCTATCGGGATCACTACGAGCAGTACTTC. Its translation: CASSLLTYRDHYEQYF.

CDR3 sequence: CASSSPVRNQPQHF. The CDR3 coding sequence is TGTGCCAGCAGTTCCCCGGTCCGCAATCAGCCCCAGCATTTT. The chain links TRBV28 to TRBJ1-5; no firm D call. The CDR3 is made up of 14 amino acids. The germline V gene has CDR1 MDHEN and CDR2 SYDVKM. V gave up 4 bases and J gave up 2 bases, with 9 bases separating them.

The J gene is TRBJ1-2, the V gene TRBV7-2; tentatively, D is TRBD1 (5 bases). The germline V gene encodes CDR1 SGHTA and CDR2 FQGNSA. Trimming took 3 bases from V and 2 from J, leaving 10 bases between them. The CDR3 extends over 14 amino acids. CDR3 DNA sequence: TGTGCCAGCAGCTTGGACCACAGGAACTATGGCTACACCTTC. Its translation is CASSLDHRNYGYTF.

The V and J genes are TRBV7-8 and TRBJ1-2; 8 nucleotides agree with TRBD1. Germline V lookup: CDR1 SGHVS, CDR2 FQNEAQ. The CDR3 is 15 residues long. J was trimmed by 8 bases and V by 4 bases; bases with no gene match: 12. In DNA form, the CDR3 reads TGTGCCAGCAGCTCCCGCTTTAGGACAGGGAAAGGCTACACCTTC. Amino acids: CASSSRFRTGKGYTF.

The rearrangement joins TRBV6-6 to TRBJ2-2, with a tentative D call TRBD2 (5 bases). V was pared by 4 bases and J by 6 bases, with 18 bases between. Germline CDR1 reads MNHNY; CDR2 reads SVGAGI (reference sequence). The CDR3 covers 16 residues. The CDR3 spells CASSSAYFSGAGELFF. CDR3 in DNA: TGTGCCAGCAGTTCCGCCTATTTCTCCGGGGCCGGGGAGCTGTTTTTT.

J is TRBJ1-2 and V is TRBV14; 8 bases map to TRBD1. Per germline, CDR1 SGHDN and CDR2 FVKESK. J was trimmed by 3 bases and V by 3 bases; bases with no gene match: 12. The CDR3 length is 17 residues. The CDR3 nucleotides are TGTGCCAGCAGCCATCAGACCAGGGGGCTCGTAGACTATGGCTACACCTTC. It specifies CASSHQTRGLVDYGYTF.

The chain combines TRBV19 with TRBJ1-5, with D tentatively TRBD1 (5 bases). Germline loops: CDR1 LNHDA, CDR2 SQIVND (reference sequence). The CDR3 extends over 15 amino acids. The V end lost 5 bases, the J end lost 5 bases, and 16 bases lay between the germline ends. CDR3 DNA sequence: TGTGCCAGTAGTCCATGGGGGGGACGGGATCAGCCCCAGCATTTT. Amino acids: CASSPWGGRDQPQHF.

V is TRBV2 and J is TRBJ2-5; 7 bases agree with TRBD1. The length of the CDR3 is 13 residues. J was trimmed by 1 base and V by 6 bases; bases with no gene match: 2. Germline V CDR1 and CDR2: SNHLY, FYNNEI. The CDR3 here is CASSRDSQETQYF. CDR3 nucleotide sequence: TGTGCCAGCAGCCGGGACAGCCAAGAGACCCAGTACTTC.

This chain uses TRBV28 with TRBJ2-5; TRBD1 aligns across 7 bases. Germline values: CDR1 MDHEN, CDR2 SYDVKM. This CDR3 is built from 15 residues. The V segment lost 3 bases and the J segment 1 base; nucleotides outside the gene matches: 5. CDR3 sequence reads: CASSLGQTSQETQYF. As DNA, the CDR3 is TGTGCCAGCAGTTTGGGACAGACCAGCCAAGAGACCCAGTACTTC.

This CDR3 reads CASSHTSGGKKNIQYF. CDR3 nucleotide sequence: TGTGCCAGCAGCCATACTAGCGGGGGGAAAAAAAACATTCAGTACTTC. The rearrangement uses TRBV14 and TRBJ2-4, with TRBD2 identical over 12 bases. V was pared by 3 bases and J by 4 bases, with 4 bases of the junction left unmatched. CDR1 SGHDN and CDR2 FVKESK come from the germline V gene. The CDR3 runs 16 residues.

This sequence joins TRBV29-1 and TRBJ2-4, with D tentatively TRBD1 (7 bases). V was shortened by 1 base and J by 3 bases, with 22 bases between the two germline ends. Germline CDR1 and CDR2: SQVTM and ANQGSEA. The CDR3 runs 18 residues. CDR3 sequence (DNA): TGCAGCGTTGAAGGGATTAGGGGGCCCAGGGGGGACAAAAACATTCAGTACTTC. Translation: CSVEGIRGPRGDKNIQYF.

J is TRBJ2-6 and V is TRBV21-1; the D call of TRBD2 is as the table states it, not checked on the DNA. TRBV21-1 is listed as a pseudogene. The CDR3 runs 19 residues. CDR3 in amino acids: CASSKARYVLLAGANVLTF. The CDR3 bases are TGTGCCAGCAGCAAAGCCCGGTATGTCCTTTTAGCTGGGGCCAACGTCCTGACTTTC.

The chain has TRBV18 and TRBJ1-2; unclear D gene. This CDR3 has 13 amino acids. Trimming left V 2 bases short and J 8 bases short, with 12 bases between. Per the germline V gene, CDR1 is KGHSH and CDR2 is LQKENI. CDR3 loop: CASSPSDGGGYTF. Written as DNA, the CDR3 is TGTGCCAGCTCACCATCTGACGGCGGGGGCTACACCTTC.

The J gene is TRBJ2-3, the V gene TRBV7-2; 7 bases are a match to TRBD2. The germline V gene encodes CDR1 SGHTA and CDR2 FQGNSA. This CDR3 has 13 residues. V dropped 3 bases and J dropped 4; count of bases not matched to a gene: 1. The CDR3 loop is CASSFAGADTQYF. The CDR3 DNA reads TGTGCCAGCAGCTTCGCGGGGGCAGATACGCAGTATTTT.

This clone was recorded only once. J is TRBJ2-4 and V is TRBV18, with 10 positions matching TRBD2. The CDR3 is made up of 17 amino acids. CDR1 KGHSH and CDR2 LQKENI come from the germline V gene. The trim removed 3 bases at V and 7 bases at J, leaving 12 bases unmatched. The CDR3 sequence: CASSPDDSAAGGNIQYF. CDR3 nucleotide sequence: TGTGCCAGCTCACCCGACGACTCGGCAGCGGGGGGGAACATTCAGTACTTC.

The J gene is TRBJ1-2, the V gene TRBV29-1; the D is unclear. Trimming removed 4 bases at V and 6 bases at J, with 12 bases between. This CDR3 has 12 residues. CDR1 SQVTM and CDR2 ANQGSEA come from the germline V gene. The CDR3 DNA is TGCAGCGTTGGAAGAGGAGAGGATGGCTACACCTTC. Protein: CSVGRGEDGYTF.

This chain joins TRBV4-1 and TRBJ2-1, with a weak D call TRBD1 (6 bases). Trimming left V 5 bases short and J 7 bases short, with 18 bases between. This CDR3 contains 15 residues. Germline loops: CDR1 MGHRA, CDR2 YSYEKL. CDR3: CASSKTGTAENEQFF. The CDR3 nucleotides read TGCGCCAGCAGCAAAACAGGGACGGCCGAGAATGAGCAGTTCTTC.